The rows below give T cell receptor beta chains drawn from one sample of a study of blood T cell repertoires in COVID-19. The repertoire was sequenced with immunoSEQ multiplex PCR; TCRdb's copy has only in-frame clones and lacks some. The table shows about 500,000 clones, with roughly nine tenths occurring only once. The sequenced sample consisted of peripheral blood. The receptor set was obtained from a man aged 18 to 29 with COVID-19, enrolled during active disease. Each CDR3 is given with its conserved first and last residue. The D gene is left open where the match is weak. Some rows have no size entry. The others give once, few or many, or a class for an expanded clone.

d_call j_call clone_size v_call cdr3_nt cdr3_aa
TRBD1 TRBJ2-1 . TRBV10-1 TGCGCCAGCAGTGGCTCCTCCGGGACAGGAGCTTACAATGAGCAGTTCTTC CASSGSSGTGAYNEQFF
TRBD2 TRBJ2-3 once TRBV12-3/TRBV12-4 TGTGCCACCAATAGCGGGGGGACAGATACGCAGTATTTT CATNSGGTDTQYF
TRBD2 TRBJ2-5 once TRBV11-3 TGTGCCAGCAGCTTGTCCGGCGGGGGTGGGCCCCAGTACTTC CASSLSGGGGPQYF
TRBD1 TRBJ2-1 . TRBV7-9 TGTGCCAGCAGCTTACGAGGACAGGGGAAGAATGAGCAGTTCTTC CASSLRGQGKNEQFF
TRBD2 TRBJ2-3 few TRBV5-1 TGCGCCAGCACCTTTGGACTAGCGGGGACCACAGATACGCAGTATTTT CASTFGLAGTTDTQYF
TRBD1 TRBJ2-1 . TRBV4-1 TGCGCCAGCAGCCAAGGGACAGGGACCCTAATACATGAGCAGTTCTTC CASSQGTGTLIHEQFF
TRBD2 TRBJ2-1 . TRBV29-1 TGCAGCGTTGAAGTAGGGAGGGTAGGTAATGAGCAGTTCTTC CSVEVGRVGNEQFF
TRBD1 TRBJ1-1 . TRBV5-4 TGTGCCAGCAGCCTGACAGGGGCCCCTGAAGCTTTCTTT CASSLTGAPEAFF
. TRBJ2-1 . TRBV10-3 TGTGCCATCAGTGAGCCTCAACAGGGCGGGTTGATATACAATGAGCAGTTCTTC CAISEPQQGGLIYNEQFF
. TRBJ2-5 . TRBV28 TGTGCCAGCAGTTTTACGGGAAAAGGGAGAGAGACCCAGTACTTC CASSFTGKGRETQYF
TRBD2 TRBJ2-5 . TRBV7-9 TGTGCCAGCAGCTTCGGGGGGACGGAGACCCAGTACTTC CASSFGGTETQYF
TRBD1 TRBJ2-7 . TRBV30 TGTGCCTTTTCCGCGGGACAGGGCTTCAACGAGCAGTACTTC CAFSAGQGFNEQYF
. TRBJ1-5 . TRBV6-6 TGTGCCAGCAGTCACAGGGCCGGCGTCAATCAGCCCCAGCATTTT CASSHRAGVNQPQHF
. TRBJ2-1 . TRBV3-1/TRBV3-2 TGTGCCAGCAGCCAAGCAGGGGACGGGAGGTACAAGGGGCAGTTCTTC CASSQAGDGRYKGQFF
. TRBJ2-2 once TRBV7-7 TGTGCTAGCAGCTCCTCCGGGGTGGACGGGGAGCTGTTTTTT CASSSSGVDGELFF
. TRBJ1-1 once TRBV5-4 TGTGCCAGCAGCTTGCCGGGAAGAAGGCGGACTGAAGCTTTCTTT CASSLPGRRRTEAFF
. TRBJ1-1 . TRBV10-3 TGTGCCATCAGTAAACAGGGATTAGGCACTGAAGCTTTCTTT CAISKQGLGTEAFF
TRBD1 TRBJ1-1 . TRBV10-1 TGCGCCAGCAGTGAGTCGGGACAGGGAGAGAAGCGGGTCTTT CASSESGQGEKRVF
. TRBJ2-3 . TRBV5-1 TGCGCCAGCAGCCAAGGGACTGCCGCAGATACGCAGTATTTT CASSQGTAADTQYF
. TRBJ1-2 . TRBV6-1 TGTGCCAGCAGTGAAGAATCGGGGAGATATGGCTACACCTTC CASSEESGRYGYTF
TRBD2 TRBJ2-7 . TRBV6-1 TGTGCCAGCAGTGAAATCGGGGACTACTCCTACGAGCAGTACTTC CASSEIGDYSYEQYF
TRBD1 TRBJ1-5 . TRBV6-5 TGTGCCAGCAGTCCTAGGACAGGTGGGAATCAGCCCCAGCATTTT CASSPRTGGNQPQHF
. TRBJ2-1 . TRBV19 TGTGCCAGTAGTATAAGTAGCCTGGATGAGCAGTTCTTC CASSISSLDEQFF
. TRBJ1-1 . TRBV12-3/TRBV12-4 TGTGCCAGCAGTCGGGAGGGGGACCGAGCTTTCTTT CASSREGDRAFF
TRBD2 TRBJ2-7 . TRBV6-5 TGTGCCAGTGAGGTGAGGACTAGTTACGAGCAGTACTTC CASEVRTSYEQYF
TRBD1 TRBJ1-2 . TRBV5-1 TGCGCCAGCAGCTTGGACAGGGGTCGGGGCTACACCTTC CASSLDRGRGYTF
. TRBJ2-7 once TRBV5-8 TGTGCCAGCAGCCCGAGGACAGCACGGTACGAGCAGTACTTC CASSPRTARYEQYF
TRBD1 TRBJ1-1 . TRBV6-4 TGTGCCAGCAGTGCCGGGGACAGCCCGAACACTGAAGCTTTCTTT CASSAGDSPNTEAFF
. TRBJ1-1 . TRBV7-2 TGTGCCAGCAGCTTAGCGCGGCAGAAGAACACTGAAGCTTTCTTT CASSLARQKNTEAFF
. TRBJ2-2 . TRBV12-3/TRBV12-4 TGTGCCAGCAGTTTTGGAGTGGGGGAGCTGTTTTTT CASSFGVGELFF
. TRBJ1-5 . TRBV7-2 TGTGCCAGCAGTATTAGAGGGAATCAGCCCCAGCATTTT CASSIRGNQPQHF
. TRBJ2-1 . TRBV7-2 TGTGCCAGCAGCCAGATGTATAACAATGAGCAGTTCTTC CASSQMYNNEQFF
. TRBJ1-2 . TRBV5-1 TGCGCCAGCAGTCCCGACAGGATCTATGGCTACACCTTC CASSPDRIYGYTF
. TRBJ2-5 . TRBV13 TGTGCCAGCAGTCGGGAAGAGACCCAGTACTTC CASSREETQYF
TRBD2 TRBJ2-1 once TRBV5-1 TGCGCCAGCACGGAGCGGGAGTCAAGGGATGAGCAGTTCTTC CASTERESRDEQFF
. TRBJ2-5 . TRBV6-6 TGTGCCAGCAACCCAAACGCGGGTAAAGAGACCCAGTACTTC CASNPNAGKETQYF
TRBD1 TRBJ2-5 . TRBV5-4 TGTGCCAGCAGCTCCGGGACAGGTGTGAGGCAAGGTCAAGAGACCCAGTACTTC CASSSGTGVRQGQETQYF
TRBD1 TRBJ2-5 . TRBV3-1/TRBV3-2 TGTGCCAGCAGCTACGCCGGGACAGGGCGAGAGACCCAGTACTTC CASSYAGTGRETQYF
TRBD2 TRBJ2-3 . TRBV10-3 TGTGCCATCAGGACGGGAGGAGGTTCAGATACGCAGTATTTT CAIRTGGGSDTQYF
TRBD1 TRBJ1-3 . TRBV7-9 TGTGCCAGCAGCCCAGGACAGGGGCCGCTACAGGGAGGAAACACCATATATTTT CASSPGQGPLQGGNTIYF
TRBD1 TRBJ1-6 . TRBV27 TGTGCCAGCAGTTCCGCTCGACAGGGAGGTTCACCCCTCCACTTT CASSSARQGGSPLHF
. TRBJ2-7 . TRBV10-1 TGCGCCAGCAGTGAGGGGGCGCATAATTACGAGCAGTACTTC CASSEGAHNYEQYF
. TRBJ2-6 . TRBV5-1 TGCGCCAGCAGCTTATCCCACTCTGGGGCCAACGTCCTGACTTTC CASSLSHSGANVLTF
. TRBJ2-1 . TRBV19 TGTGCCAGTAGCGACTATTACAATGAGCAGTTCTTC CASSDYYNEQFF
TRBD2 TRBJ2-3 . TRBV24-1 TGTGCCACCAGTCCAGGGACTAGCATCACAGATACGCAGTATTTT CATSPGTSITDTQYF
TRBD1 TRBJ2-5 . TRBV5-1 TGCGCCAGCAGCTTAGGACAGGGAGAGACCCAGTACTTC CASSLGQGETQYF
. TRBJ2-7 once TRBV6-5 TGTGCCAGCAGGGGCCGGCGGGCCCTCTCCTACGAGCAGTACTTC CASRGRRALSYEQYF
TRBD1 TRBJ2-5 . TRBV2 TGTGCCAGCAGTACGGGACAGGGAAAGACCCAGTACTTC CASSTGQGKTQYF
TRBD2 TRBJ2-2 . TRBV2 TGTGCCAGCGGGGGGCTAGCGGGGACCGGGGAGCTGTTTTTT CASGGLAGTGELFF